The present T cell receptor (beta chain) was sequenced within a study of T cells in Graves' hyperthyroidism and ophthalmopathy. General observations from the study: Ophthalmopathy onset followed model prediction by a median around six months. Through a model of 13 V-J features, ophthalmopathy was separated from stable hyperthyroidism. In the blood, most expanded thyroid clonotypes above 0.001 appeared as well.

Researchers amplified the TCR beta CDR3 regions from RNA transcripts. The HTBI primer set served for first-round RT-PCR of the TCR CDR3. TCRdb used MiXCR to reprocess the multiplex PCR reads, holding one entry per CDR3 protein. The sample records roughly 840,000 distinct CDR3 sequences, 38% being singletons. The CDR3 consists of 13 residues. V lost 5 bases and J 6 bases, leaving 10 bases between the germline ends. Germline V gene data show CDR1 as LNHNV and CDR2 as YYDKDF (reference sequence). This clonotype was detected many times. Its cognate antigen is unknown. Sequencing input: blood. The chain recombines TRBV15 with TRBJ1-4, with a weak D call TRBD1 (5 bases). This clonotype was sampled from a man in his late teens or twenties with Graves' hyperthyroidism. DNA of the CDR3: TGTGCCACCAGCTCGAGGGGACATGAAAAACTGTTTTTT. Protein: CATSSRGHEKLFF.